Here is one T cell receptor (beta chain) with its context. Its antigen remains unknown. Each replicate PCR on the sorted subsets used about 0.2 ug DNA (around 31,000 T cell genomes). In the source study's methods: Quality scores were absent from the junction-only immunoSEQ sequences, so filtering differed. The assay was immunoSEQ multiplex PCR, and TCRdb's table has in-frame clones only and misses some. The V and J calls and clone size are taken from that table; D and trimming were inferred from the DNA. The sample has fewer than 850,000 clones; roughly 96% are singletons. As defined, naive CD8 cells were CD45RO-negative and positively selected for CCR7, with terminally differentiated effector memory CD45RA+ cells excluded. The ends were cut back, 0 bases at V and 3 bases at J, with 15 bases in the middle. Germline lookup yields CDR1 MGHRA and CDR2 YSYEKL. The CDR3 spans 17 residues. This entry comes from a study of shared clonotypes between healthy human individuals. The study, taken as a whole, reports: Incomplete sequencing of sorted subsets was indicated by rarefaction despite large depth. It was the non-shared clonotypes that had lower generation probabilities than clonotypes shared by all four donors.

This rearrangement joins TRBV4-1 to TRBJ2-1; D might be TRBD1 or TRBD2, each matching 5 bases. The material sequenced was naive CD8+ T cells sorted from blood. The TCR sequence derives from a man aged 30 to 39 in good health. The CDR3 here is CASSQDLPGANYNEQFF. CDR3 bases: TGCGCCAGCAGCCAAGATTTGCCCGGGGCGAACTACAATGAGCAGTTCTTC.